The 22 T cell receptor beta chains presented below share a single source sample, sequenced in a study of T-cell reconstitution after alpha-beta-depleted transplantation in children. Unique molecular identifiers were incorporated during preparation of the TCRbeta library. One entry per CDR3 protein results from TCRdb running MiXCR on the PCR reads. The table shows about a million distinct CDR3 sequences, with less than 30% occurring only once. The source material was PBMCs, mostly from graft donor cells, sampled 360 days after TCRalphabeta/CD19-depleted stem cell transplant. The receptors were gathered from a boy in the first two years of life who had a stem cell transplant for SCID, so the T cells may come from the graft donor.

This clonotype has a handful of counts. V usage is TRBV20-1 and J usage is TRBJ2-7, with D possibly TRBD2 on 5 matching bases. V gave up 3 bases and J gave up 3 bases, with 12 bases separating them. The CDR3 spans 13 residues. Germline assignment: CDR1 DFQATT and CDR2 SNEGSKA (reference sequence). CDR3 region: CSASPGKVYEQYF. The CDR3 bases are TGCAGTGCTAGTCCGGGGAAAGTCTACGAGCAGTACTTC.

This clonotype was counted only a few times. The CDR3 DNA follows: TGTGCCAGCAGCTTAGGCACAGGGCCACAGGATACGCAGTATTTT. Residues: CASSLGTGPQDTQYF. The J gene is TRBJ2-3, the V gene TRBV11-2; weak D call: TRBD1 (6 bases). Looked up from germline, CDR1 is SGHAT and CDR2 is FQNNGV. V lost 1 base and J lost 6, with 14 bases in between. This CDR3 has 15 amino acids.

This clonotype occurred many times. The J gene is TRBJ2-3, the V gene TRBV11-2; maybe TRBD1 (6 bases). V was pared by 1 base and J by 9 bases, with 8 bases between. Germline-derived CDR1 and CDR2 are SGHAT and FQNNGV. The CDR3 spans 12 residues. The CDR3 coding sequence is TGTGCCAGCAGCTTAGGGGGGCGCACGCAGTATTTT. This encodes CASSLGGRTQYF.

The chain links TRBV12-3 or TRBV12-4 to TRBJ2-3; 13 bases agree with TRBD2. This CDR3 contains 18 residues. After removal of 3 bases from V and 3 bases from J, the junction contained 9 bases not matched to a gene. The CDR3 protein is CASSFRTSGGSGTDTQYF. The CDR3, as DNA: TGTGCCAGCAGTTTTCGGACTAGCGGGGGATCCGGGACAGATACGCAGTATTTT.

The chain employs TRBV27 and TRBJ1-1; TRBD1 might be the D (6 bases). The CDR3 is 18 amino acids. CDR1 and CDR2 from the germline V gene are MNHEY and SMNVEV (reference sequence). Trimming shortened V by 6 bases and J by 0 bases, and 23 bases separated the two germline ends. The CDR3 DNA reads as TGTGCCAGCAGGGGAGTGGACAGACCCTTTAGGATGAACACTGAAGCTTTCTTT. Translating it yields CASRGVDRPFRMNTEAFF.

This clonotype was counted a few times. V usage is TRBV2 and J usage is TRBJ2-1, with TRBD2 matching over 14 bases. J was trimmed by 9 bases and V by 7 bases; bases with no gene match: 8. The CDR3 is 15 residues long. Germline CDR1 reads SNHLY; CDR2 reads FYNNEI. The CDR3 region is CASNPGLAGASEQFF. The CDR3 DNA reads TGTGCCAGCAACCCGGGACTAGCGGGGGCCAGTGAGCAGTTCTTC. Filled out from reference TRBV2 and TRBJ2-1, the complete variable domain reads EPEVTQTPSHQVTQMGQEVILRCVPISNHLYFYWYRQILGQKVEFLVSFYNNEISEKSEIFDDQFSVERPDGSNFTLKIRSTKLEDSAMYFCASNPGLAGASEQFFGPGTRLTVL.

Here the CDR3 reads CASSLTGTGEGYGYTF. The DNA for the CDR3 is TGTGCCAGCAGTTTAACCGGGACAGGGGAGGGCTATGGCTACACCTTC. The gene calls are TRBV3-1 and TRBJ1-2; 10 nucleotides line up with TRBD1. After removal of 6 bases from V and 4 bases from J, the junction contained 11 bases not matched to a gene. Germline V lookup: CDR1 LGHDT, CDR2 YNNKEL (reference sequence). The CDR3 is 16 amino acids. Together with reference TRBV3-1 and TRBJ1-2, the CDR3 gives the full variable domain: DTAVSQTPKYLVTQMGNDKSIKCEQNLGHDTMYWYKQDSKKFLKIMFSYNNKELIINETVPNRFSPKSPDKAHLNLHINSLELGDSAVYFCASSLTGTGEGYGYTFGSGTRLTVV.

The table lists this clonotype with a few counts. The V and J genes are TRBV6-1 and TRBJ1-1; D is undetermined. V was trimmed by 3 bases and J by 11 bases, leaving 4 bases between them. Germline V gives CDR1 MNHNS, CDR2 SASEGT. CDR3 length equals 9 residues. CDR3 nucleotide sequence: TGTGCCAGCAGTGAGTGGGCTTTCTTT. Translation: CASSEWAFF.

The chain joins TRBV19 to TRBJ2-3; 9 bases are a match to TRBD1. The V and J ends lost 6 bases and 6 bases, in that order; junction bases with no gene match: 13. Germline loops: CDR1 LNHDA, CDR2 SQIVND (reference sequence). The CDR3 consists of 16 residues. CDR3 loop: CASRIGDRVGSDTQYF. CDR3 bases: TGTGCCAGTAGGATTGGGGACAGGGTCGGTTCGGATACGCAGTATTTT. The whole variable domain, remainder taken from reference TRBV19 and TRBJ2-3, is DGGITQSPKYLFRKEGQNVTLSCEQNLNHDAMYWYRQDPGQGLRLIYYSQIVNDFQKGDIAEGYSVSREKKESFPLTVTSAQKNPTAFYLCASRIGDRVGSDTQYFGPGTRLTVL.

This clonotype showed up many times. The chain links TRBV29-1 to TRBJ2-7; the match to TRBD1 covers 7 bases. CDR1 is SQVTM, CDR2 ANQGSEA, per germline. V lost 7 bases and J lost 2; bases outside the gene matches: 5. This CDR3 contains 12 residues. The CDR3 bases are TGCAGCGCGAACAGGGGCCCCTACGAGCAGTACTTC. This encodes CSANRGPYEQYF.

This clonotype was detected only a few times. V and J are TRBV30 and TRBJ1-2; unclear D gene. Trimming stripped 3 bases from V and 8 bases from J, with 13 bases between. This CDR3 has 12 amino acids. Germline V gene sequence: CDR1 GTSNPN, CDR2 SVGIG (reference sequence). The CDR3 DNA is TGTGCCTGGAGCGAGGGTATCCGGGGCTACACCTTC. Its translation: CAWSEGIRGYTF.

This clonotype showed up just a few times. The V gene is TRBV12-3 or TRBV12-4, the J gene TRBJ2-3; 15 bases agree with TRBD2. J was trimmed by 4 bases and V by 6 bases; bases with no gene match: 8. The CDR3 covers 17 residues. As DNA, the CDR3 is TGTGCCAGCAGCGCGCCGGGACTAGCGGGGGGCTCAGATACGCAGTATTTT. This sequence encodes CASSAPGLAGGSDTQYF.

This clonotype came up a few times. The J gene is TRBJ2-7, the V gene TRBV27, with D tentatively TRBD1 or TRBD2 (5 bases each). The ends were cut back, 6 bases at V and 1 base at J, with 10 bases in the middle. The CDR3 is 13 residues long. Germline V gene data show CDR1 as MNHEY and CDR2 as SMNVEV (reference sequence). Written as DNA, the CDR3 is TGTGCCAGCAGAGGGGAGCGATCCTACGAGCAGTACTTC. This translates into CASRGERSYEQYF.

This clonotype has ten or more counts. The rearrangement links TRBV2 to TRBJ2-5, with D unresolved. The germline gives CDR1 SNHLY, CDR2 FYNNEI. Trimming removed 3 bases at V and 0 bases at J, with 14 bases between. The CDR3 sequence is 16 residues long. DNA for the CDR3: TGTGCCAGCAGTGAGGACGGGTCAGACTACCAAGAGACCCAGTACTTC. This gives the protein CASSEDGSDYQETQYF.

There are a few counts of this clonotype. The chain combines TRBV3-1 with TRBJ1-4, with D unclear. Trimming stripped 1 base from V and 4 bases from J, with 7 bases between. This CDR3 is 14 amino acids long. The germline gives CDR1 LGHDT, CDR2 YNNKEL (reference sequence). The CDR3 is CASSQGHVNEKLFF. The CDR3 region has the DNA TGTGCCAGCAGCCAAGGACATGTTAATGAAAAACTGTTTTTT.

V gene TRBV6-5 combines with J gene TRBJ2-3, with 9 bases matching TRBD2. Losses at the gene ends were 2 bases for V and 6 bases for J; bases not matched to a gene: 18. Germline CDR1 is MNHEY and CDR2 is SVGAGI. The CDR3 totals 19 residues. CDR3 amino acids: CASSYRGPELAGRGDTQYF. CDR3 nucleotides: TGTGCCAGCAGTTACAGGGGCCCAGAGCTAGCGGGGCGAGGGGATACGCAGTATTTT.

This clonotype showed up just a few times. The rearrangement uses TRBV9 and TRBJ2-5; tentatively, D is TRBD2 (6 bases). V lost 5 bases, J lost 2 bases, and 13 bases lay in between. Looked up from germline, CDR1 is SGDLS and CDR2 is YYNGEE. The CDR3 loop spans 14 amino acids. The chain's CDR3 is CASSAPGLQETQYF. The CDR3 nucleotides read TGTGCCAGCAGTGCACCCGGACTACAAGAGACCCAGTACTTC.

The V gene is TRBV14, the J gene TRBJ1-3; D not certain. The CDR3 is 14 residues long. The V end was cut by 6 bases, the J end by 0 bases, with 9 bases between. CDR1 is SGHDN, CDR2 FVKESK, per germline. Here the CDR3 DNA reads TGTGCCAGCAGACCGATATCCTCTGGAAACACCATATATTTT. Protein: CASRPISSGNTIYF.

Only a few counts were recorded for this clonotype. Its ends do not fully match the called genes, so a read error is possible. Written as DNA, the CDR3 is TGTGCCAGCAGTGCGGGAATTGACGGAAACACCACATATTTT. It translates to CASSAGIDGNTTYF. The J gene is TRBJ1-3, the V gene TRBV2; D not certain. CDR3 length: 14 residues. The V gene's germline CDR1 is SNHLY and CDR2 FYNNEI.

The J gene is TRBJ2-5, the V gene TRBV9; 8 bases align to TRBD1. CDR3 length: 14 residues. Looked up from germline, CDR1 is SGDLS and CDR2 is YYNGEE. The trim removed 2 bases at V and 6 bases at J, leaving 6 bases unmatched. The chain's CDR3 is CASSVWPGGQTQYF. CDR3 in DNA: TGTGCCAGCAGCGTTTGGCCAGGGGGCCAGACCCAGTACTTC. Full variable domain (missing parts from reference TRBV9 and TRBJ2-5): DSGVTQTPKHLITATGQRVTLRCSPRSGDLSVYWYQQSLDQGLQFLIQYYNGEERAKGNILERFSAQQFPDLHSELNLSSLELGDSALYFCASSVWPGGQTQYFGPGTRLLVL.

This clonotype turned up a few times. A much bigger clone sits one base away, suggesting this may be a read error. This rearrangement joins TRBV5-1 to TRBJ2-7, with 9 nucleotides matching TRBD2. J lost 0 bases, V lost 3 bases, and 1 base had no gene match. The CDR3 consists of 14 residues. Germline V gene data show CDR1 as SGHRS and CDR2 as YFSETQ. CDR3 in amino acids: CASSSTSGSYEQYF. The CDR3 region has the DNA TGCGCCAGCAGCTCGACTAGCGGCTCCTACGAGCAGTACTTC. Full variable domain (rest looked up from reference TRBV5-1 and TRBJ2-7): KAGVTQTPRYLIKTRGQQVTLSCSPISGHRSVSWYQQTPGQGLQFLFEYFSETQRNKGNFPGRFSGRQFSNSRSEMNVSTLELGDSALYLCASSSTSGSYEQYFGPGTRLTVT.

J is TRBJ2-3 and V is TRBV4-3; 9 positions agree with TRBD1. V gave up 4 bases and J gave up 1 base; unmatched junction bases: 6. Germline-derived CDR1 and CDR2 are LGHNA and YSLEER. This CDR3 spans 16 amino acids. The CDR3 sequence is CASSRQRDRGTDTQYF. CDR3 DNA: TGCGCCAGCAGCCGTCAAAGGGACAGGGGCACAGATACGCAGTATTTT.